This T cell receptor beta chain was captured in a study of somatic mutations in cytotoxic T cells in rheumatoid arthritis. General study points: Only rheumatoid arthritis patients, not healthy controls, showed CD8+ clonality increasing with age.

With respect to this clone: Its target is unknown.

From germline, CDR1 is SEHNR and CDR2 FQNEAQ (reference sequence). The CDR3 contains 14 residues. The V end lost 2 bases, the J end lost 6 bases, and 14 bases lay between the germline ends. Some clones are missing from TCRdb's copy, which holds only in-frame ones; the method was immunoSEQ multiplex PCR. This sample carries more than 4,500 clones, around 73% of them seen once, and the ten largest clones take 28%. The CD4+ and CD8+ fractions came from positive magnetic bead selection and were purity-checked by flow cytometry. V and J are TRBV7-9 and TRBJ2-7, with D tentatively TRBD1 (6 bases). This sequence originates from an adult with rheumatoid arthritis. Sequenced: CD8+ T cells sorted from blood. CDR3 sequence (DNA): TGTGCCAGCAGCTTAAAGGACAGCTTTAGCGAGCAGTACTTC. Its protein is CASSLKDSFSEQYF. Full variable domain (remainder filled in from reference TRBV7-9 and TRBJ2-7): DTGVSQNPRHKITKRGQNVTFRCDPISEHNRLYWYRQTLGQGPEFLTYFQNEAQLEKSRLLSDRFSAERPKGSFSTLEIQRTEQGDSAMYLCASSLKDSFSEQYFGPGTRLTVT.